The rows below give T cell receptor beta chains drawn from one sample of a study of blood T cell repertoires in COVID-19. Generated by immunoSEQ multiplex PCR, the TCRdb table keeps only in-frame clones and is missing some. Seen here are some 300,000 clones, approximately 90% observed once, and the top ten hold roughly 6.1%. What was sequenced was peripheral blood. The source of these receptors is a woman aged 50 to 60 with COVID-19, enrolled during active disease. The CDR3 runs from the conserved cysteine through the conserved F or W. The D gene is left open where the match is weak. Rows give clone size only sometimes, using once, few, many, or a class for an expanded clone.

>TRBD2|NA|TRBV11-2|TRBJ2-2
TGTGCCAGCAGCTTACCTAGCGGGAGCAGCACCGGGGAGCTGTTTTTT
CASSLPSGSSTGELFF
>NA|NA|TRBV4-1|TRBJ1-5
TGCGCCAGCAGCCAGGAACAGGGTCTTGACAATCAGCCCCAGCATTTT
CASSQEQGLDNQPQHF
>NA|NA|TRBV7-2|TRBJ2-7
TGTGCCAGCAGCGAACCGCTAGTTTGGTACGAGCAGTACTTC
CASSEPLVWYEQYF
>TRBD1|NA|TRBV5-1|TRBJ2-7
TGCGCCAGCAGCTTGGTTCCCCCGGGACAGGGGTCTCCTTACGAGCAGTACTTC
CASSLVPPGQGSPYEQYF
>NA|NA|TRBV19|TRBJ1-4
TGTGCCAGTAGTATCGTCGGGCAGGGATTTCGTGATGAAAAACTGTTTTTT
CASSIVGQGFRDEKLFF
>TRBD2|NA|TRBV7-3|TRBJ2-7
TGTGCCAGCAGCTTATTGAACGGGAGGGTGCAGTACTTC
CASSLLNGRVQYF
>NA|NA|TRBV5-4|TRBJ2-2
TGTGCCAGCGAGACAGCGAACACCGGGGAGCTGTTTTTT
CASETANTGELFF
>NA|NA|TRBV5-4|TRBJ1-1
TGTGCCAGCAGCTTGGAAGGGCGGGGGACTGAAGCTTTCTTT
CASSLEGRGTEAFF
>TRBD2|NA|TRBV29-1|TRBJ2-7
TGCAGCGTCACCGGGACTAGCGGGAGGACCTACGAGCAGTACTTC
CSVTGTSGRTYEQYF
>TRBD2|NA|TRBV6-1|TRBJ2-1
TGTGCCAGCAGTGGGGGACTAGCGGGTTCCTACAATGAGCAGTTCTTC
CASSGGLAGSYNEQFF
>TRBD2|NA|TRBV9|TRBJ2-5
TGTGCCAGCAGCGTTCTCGGGACTAGAGGTCGGGAGACCCAGTACTTC
CASSVLGTRGRETQYF
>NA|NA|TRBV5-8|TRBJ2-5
TGTGCCAGCAGGTACTCCGGGACACGATTAACCCAGTACTTC
CASRYSGTRLTQYF
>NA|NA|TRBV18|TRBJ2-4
TGTGCCAGCTCACCAAATTCAGGGCTAGCCAAAAACATTCAGTACTTC
CASSPNSGLAKNIQYF
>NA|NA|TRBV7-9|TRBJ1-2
TGTGCCAGCTCCAAATGGCAGGGGAGCTATGGCTACACCTTC
CASSKWQGSYGYTF
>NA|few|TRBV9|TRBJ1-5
TGTGCCAGCAGCGCCGGCGGCTTCCATCAGCCCCAGCATTTT
CASSAGGFHQPQHF
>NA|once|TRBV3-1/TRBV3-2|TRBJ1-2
TGTGCCAGCAGCCAAGTGGGCGGGTTCGGCGGCTACACCTTC
CASSQVGGFGGYTF
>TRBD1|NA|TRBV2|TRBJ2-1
TGTGCCAGCAGAACAGGGGGCGCCTACAATGAGCAGTTCTTC
CASRTGGAYNEQFF
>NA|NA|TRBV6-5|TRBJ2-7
TGTGCCAGCAGTTCAAAGGGGTTCTCCTACGAGCAGTACTTC
CASSSKGFSYEQYF
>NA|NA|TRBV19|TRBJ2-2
TGTGCCAGTAACCGGGAACCCGGCGGCACCGGGGAGCTGTTTTTT
CASNREPGGTGELFF
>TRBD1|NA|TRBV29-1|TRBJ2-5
TGCAGCGCTTACAGGGGTCAAGAGACCCAGTACTTC
CSAYRGQETQYF
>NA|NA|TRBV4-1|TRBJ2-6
TGCGCCAGCAGCCAAGTTACAGGCTCTGGGGCCAACGTCCTGACTTTC
CASSQVTGSGANVLTF
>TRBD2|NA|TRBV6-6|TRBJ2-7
TGTGCCAGCAGTTCTGTAGCGGGGACCTCCTACGAGCAGTACTTC
CASSSVAGTSYEQYF
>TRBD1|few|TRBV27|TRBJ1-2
TGTGCCAGCAGCATTTCCGTGACAGGGGTATTTTTGGCTGGCTACACCTTC
CASSISVTGVFLAGYTF
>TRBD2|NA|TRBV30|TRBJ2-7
TGTGCCGGGGGGAGGGCGACAAGCACGTACTTC
CAGGRATSTYF
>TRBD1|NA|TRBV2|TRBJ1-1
TGTGCCAGCAGTCCGCAGGGGGCAACGAACACTGAAGCTTTCTTT
CASSPQGATNTEAFF
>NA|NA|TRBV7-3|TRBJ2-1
TGTGCCAGCAGCTTAACGAAAACAGGGATTAGCTCCTACAATGAGCAGTTCTTC
CASSLTKTGISSYNEQFF
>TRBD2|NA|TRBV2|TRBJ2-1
TGTGCCAGCAGTGAATCGGGTCTAGCGGAACTTTCGAGCTCCTACAATGAGCAGTTCTTC
CASSESGLAELSSSYNEQFF
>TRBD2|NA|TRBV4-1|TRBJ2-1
TGCGCCAGCAGCCAAGTGTTCGGGACTAGCGCGAATGAGCAGTTCTTC
CASSQVFGTSANEQFF